The 19 T cell receptor beta chains listed next were all sequenced from one sample in a study of beta chain features in type 1 diabetes. Study-wide results and caveats: There was a moderate but significant shortening of TCRB CDR3s in all four CD4+ subsets of Type 1 diabetes patients.

The entirety of the isolated RNA underwent reverse transcription, so expressed TCRB transcripts were sequenced. The protocol was immunoSEQ multiplex PCR, while the TCRdb copy is restricted to in-frame clones and leaves out a portion. The sample has about 280,000 clones, about 15% seen once. These TCRs are of unknown antigen specificity. Material for sequencing was naive CD4+ T cells from blood. The receptors were sampled from a young man with type 1 diabetes.

Turning to this clone: The sample contains more than one DNA sequence encoding this CDR3. The chain recombines TRBV11-3 with TRBJ2-1, with 12 bases identical to TRBD2. Unmatched junction bases numbered 1, after V lost 1 base and J lost 6 bases. This CDR3 is 15 amino acids long. Germline V CDR1 and CDR2: SGHNT, YENEEA. The CDR3, as DNA: TGTGCCAGCAGCTTAGGACTAGCGGGGGTCAATGAGCAGTTCTTC. This sequence encodes CASSLGLAGVNEQFF.

J is TRBJ1-6 and V is TRBV19, with no clear D. With 7 bases removed from V and 0 bases from J, the gap between germline ends came to 4 bases. This CDR3 spans 13 amino acids. In germline, CDR1 is LNHDA, CDR2 SQIVND (reference sequence). CDR3 in amino acids: CASTSSYNSPLHF. The CDR3 DNA sequence: TGTGCCAGTACCAGCTCCTATAATTCACCCCTCCACTTT.

The V gene is TRBV30, the J gene TRBJ1-5; 9 positions match TRBD1. The length of the CDR3 is 16 residues. V shed 3 bases and J 8 bases; nucleotides not matched to a gene: 14. Per the germline V gene, CDR1 is GTSNPN and CDR2 is SVGIG (reference sequence). The CDR3 DNA follows: TGTGCCTGGAGCCCGGACAGGGGAAGCGGGCAAAAGCCCCAGCATTTT. Protein: CAWSPDRGSGQKPQHF.

This chain's CDR3 is CASSRSGIGSNQPQHF. The CDR3 coding sequence is TGTGCCAGCTCACGCTCGGGGATAGGCAGCAATCAGCCCCAGCATTTT. This sequence joins TRBV18 and TRBJ1-5; no firm D call. In germline, CDR1 is KGHSH, CDR2 LQKENI. The V and J ends lost 4 bases and 1 base respectively, with 14 bases between them. CDR3 size: 16 residues.

The sample holds a few counts of this clone. The rearrangement links TRBV15 to TRBJ1-2; D is possibly TRBD1 (6 bases). CDR3 length: 13 residues. CDR1 and CDR2 (germline): LNHNV, YYDKDF (reference sequence). Trimming stripped 3 bases from V and 6 bases from J, with 11 bases between. The CDR3 spells CATSSQGWDGYTF. The CDR3 nucleotides read TGTGCCACCAGCAGCCAGGGGTGGGATGGCTACACCTTC. The variable domain in full, with the rest retrieved from reference TRBV15 and TRBJ1-2, is DAMVIQNPRYQVTQFGKPVTLSCSQTLNHNVMYWYQQKSSQAPKLLFHYYDKDFNNEADTPDNFQSRRPNTSFCFLDIRSPGLGDTAMYLCATSSQGWDGYTFGSGTRLTVV.

A few counts support this clone. The rearrangement uses TRBV28 and TRBJ2-7; the match to TRBD1 covers 8 bases. With 8 bases clipped from V and 6 bases from J, the junction kept 6 bases outside the gene matches. Germline CDR1 and CDR2: MDHEN and SYDVKM. The CDR3 sequence is 12 residues long. CDR3 region: CASDRGMREQYF. Here the CDR3 DNA reads TGTGCCAGCGACAGGGGAATGCGCGAGCAGTACTTC.

V is TRBV6-5 and J is TRBJ1-5; no reliable D call. The CDR3 extends over 14 amino acids. The V and J ends lost 5 bases and 4 bases respectively, with 12 bases between them. The germline V gene has CDR1 MNHEY and CDR2 SVGAGI. CDR3 nucleotide sequence: TGTGCCAGCAGTCCGTCAGGACTTAATCAGCCCCAGCATTTT. Its protein is CASSPSGLNQPQHF.

This clone was detected a few times. The gene calls are TRBV4-3 and TRBJ2-2; TRBD2 matches at 10 bases. The CDR3 extends over 16 amino acids. The J segment lost 3 bases and the V segment lost 6 bases, leaving 7 bases of the junction unmatched. CDR1 and CDR2 (germline): LGHNA, YSLEER. The CDR3 nucleotides read TGCGCCAGCAGTTACGAGCGGGGGGGCGACACCGGGGAGCTGTTTTTT. Protein: CASSYERGGDTGELFF.

The chain uses TRBV6-6 and TRBJ1-1; D is undetermined. Germline V gene sequence: CDR1 MNHNY, CDR2 SVGAGI (reference sequence). Trimming removed 6 bases from V and 9 bases from J, with 11 bases in between. The CDR3 is 11 residues long. The DNA of the CDR3 is TGTGCCAGCAGCCCTGGTACTCAAGCTTTCTTT. Protein product: CASSPGTQAFF.

This clone came up a few times. In nucleotides, the CDR3 is TGTGCCAGCTCACCACGGCAGGGGGCCGATACCGGGGAGCTGTTTTTT. Its translation: CASSPRQGADTGELFF. J is TRBJ2-2 and V is TRBV18; TRBD1 aligns across 8 bases. J lost 5 bases, V lost 1 base, and 6 bases had no gene match. The V gene's germline CDR1 is KGHSH and CDR2 LQKENI. The CDR3 covers 16 residues.

CDR3 nucleotides: TGTGCCAGCAGCTTATTGGGGGGGCCCCAGCATTTT. This encodes CASSLLGGPQHF. The chain uses TRBV13 and TRBJ1-5; the D gene is possibly TRBD1 (5 bases). Trimming took off 2 bases at V and 9 bases at J, with 8 bases between the two ends. The CDR3 has 12 residues. Germline assignment: CDR1 PRHDT and CDR2 FYEKMQ (reference sequence).

This clone showed up just a few times. The chain joins TRBV14 to TRBJ1-2, with TRBD1 as a possible D gene (5 bases). CDR3 size: 16 residues. V was trimmed by 1 base and J by 0 bases, leaving 12 bases between them. Germline CDR1 and CDR2: SGHDN and FVKESK. This CDR3 reads CASSQGSDRSNYGYTF. CDR3 bases: TGTGCCAGCAGCCAAGGGTCAGACAGATCTAACTATGGCTACACCTTC.

This clone was picked up a small number of times. The V and J genes are TRBV15 and TRBJ2-3; D is unresolved. Germline V gene lookup returns CDR1 LNHNV and CDR2 YYDKDF (reference sequence). V lost 1 base and J 4 bases, leaving 3 bases between the germline ends. This CDR3 has 12 amino acids. CDR3 bases: TGTGCCACCAGCAGAGGAGCAGATACGCAGTATTTT. This gives the protein CATSRGADTQYF.

The CDR3 sequence is CASSLARGSYNEQFF. The DNA for the CDR3 is TGCGCCAGCAGCTTGGCTCGGGGCTCCTACAATGAGCAGTTCTTC. The V call is TRBV5-1, the J call TRBJ2-1; D is perhaps TRBD2 (5 bases). The CDR3 contains 15 residues. Between the trimmed V and J ends, which lost 0 bases and 0 bases, there was a span of 7 bases. CDR1 is SGHRS and CDR2 is YFSETQ in the germline V gene.

This chain links TRBV7-9 with TRBJ2-3, with TRBD1 matching 7 bases. This CDR3 has 16 residues. Germline V gene data show CDR1 as SEHNR and CDR2 as FQNEAQ (reference sequence). Trimming at V came to 5 bases and at J to 3 bases, leaving 11 bases not matched to a gene. The CDR3 region has the DNA TGTGCCAGCAGCCCCAAGACAGGGCGACGGACAGATACGCAGTATTTT. Translating it yields CASSPKTGRRTDTQYF.

This chain connects TRBV4-2 to TRBJ2-2; 10 nucleotides match TRBD1. The J segment lost 0 bases and the V segment lost 1 base, leaving 8 bases of the junction unmatched. This CDR3 region has 19 residues. Germline loops: CDR1 LGHNA, CDR2 YNFKEQ. The CDR3 is CASSQVLGQGRANTGELFF. The CDR3 DNA sequence: TGTGCCAGCAGCCAAGTCTTGGGACAGGGGCGGGCGAACACCGGGGAGCTGTTTTTT.

The chain employs TRBV27 and TRBJ2-7; unclear D gene. CDR1 is MNHEY and CDR2 is SMNVEV in the germline V gene (reference sequence). V lost 0 bases, J lost 4 bases, and 13 bases lay in between. This CDR3 region has 15 residues. CDR3 residues: CASSLSSSPRYEQYF. The CDR3 DNA reads as TGTGCCAGCAGTTTATCCAGCTCCCCGAGGTACGAGCAGTACTTC.

This clone was observed a handful of times. This sequence joins TRBV5-1 and TRBJ2-5; no reliable D call. The V end lost 0 bases, the J end lost 0 bases, and 15 bases lay between the germline ends. There are 17 residues in the CDR3. CDR1 SGHRS and CDR2 YFSETQ come from the germline V gene. The CDR3 DNA reads TGCGCCAGCAGCTTGGGAGCCTCGATCCTAAACCAAGAGACCCAGTACTTC. This codes for CASSLGASILNQETQYF.

The chain links TRBV9 to TRBJ2-5, with 12 positions matching TRBD2. CDR3 size: 18 residues. Germline V gives CDR1 SGDLS, CDR2 YYNGEE. Trimming took 2 bases from V and 2 from J; bases not matched to a gene: 10. CDR3 nucleotides: TGTGCCAGCAGCGTGGGGTTGACTAGCGGGAGCAAGCAAGAGACCCAGTACTTC. Protein sequence: CASSVGLTSGSKQETQYF. The full variable domain, rest sourced from reference TRBV9 and TRBJ2-5, is DSGVTQTPKHLITATGQRVTLRCSPRSGDLSVYWYQQSLDQGLQFLIQYYNGEERAKGNILERFSAQQFPDLHSELNLSSLELGDSALYFCASSVGLTSGSKQETQYFGPGTRLLVL.